This is a list of T cell receptor beta chains from one sample in a study of cytomegalovirus exposure and HLA in healthy donors. Profiled with immunoSEQ multiplex PCR; TCRdb holds only in-frame clones, not every one. This sample has 200,000 to 250,000 clones; just under 70% occur once, and the top ten carry 2.6%. Sequenced sample: PBMCs. Every receptor here comes from a man aged 35 to 55 in good health and CMV-seropositive. CDR3s include the opening cysteine and the closing phenylalanine or tryptophan. The D gene is left open where the match is weak. Where a row states a size, it is once, few, many or the class of an expanded clone; other rows omit it.

abundance	d_gene	v_gene	j_gene	CDR3aa	CDR3nt
few	NA	TRBV4-1	TRBJ2-7	CASSQVTGSSYEQYF	TGCGCCAGCAGCCAAGTCACAGGGAGCTCCTACGAGCAGTACTTC
NA	NA	TRBV7-9	TRBJ2-3	CASSHGSDTQYF	TGTGCCAGCAGTCACGGGTCAGATACGCAGTATTTT
NA	TRBD1	TRBV27	TRBJ1-2	CASSLYTDRGNYGYTF	TGTGCCAGCAGTTTATATACCGACAGGGGGAACTATGGCTACACCTTC
NA	TRBD2	TRBV4-2	TRBJ2-3	CASSQGASGGKTDTQYF	TGTGCCAGCAGCCAAGGAGCTAGCGGGGGGAAAACAGATACGCAGTATTTT
NA	TRBD2	TRBV2	TRBJ2-1	CASSETSGGYWEQFF	TGTGCCAGCAGTGAGACTAGCGGGGGGTATTGGGAGCAGTTCTTC
NA	NA	TRBV5-8	TRBJ1-4	CASSLGGEGEKLFF	TGTGCCAGCAGCCTGGGTGGAGAAGGTGAAAAACTGTTTTTT
few	NA	TRBV11-2	TRBJ2-1	CASSLAPFEQFF	TGTGCCAGCAGCTTAGCCCCGTTTGAGCAGTTCTTC
NA	TRBD2	TRBV11-2	TRBJ2-1	CASSPLAGGSNEQFF	TGTGCCAGCAGCCCACTAGCGGGGGGGTCCAATGAGCAGTTCTTC
NA	TRBD1	TRBV4-3	TRBJ1-4	CASSQQTGTLEKLFF	TGCGCCAGCAGCCAACAGACAGGGACCCTTGAAAAACTGTTTTTT
NA	NA	TRBV7-9	TRBJ2-2	CASSRTGSGELFF	TGTGCCAGCAGCCGTACAGGGTCCGGGGAGCTGTTTTTT
NA	TRBD2	TRBV11-3	TRBJ2-2	CASSLLAGHNTGELFF	TGTGCCAGCAGCTTGCTAGCGGGGCACAACACCGGGGAGCTGTTTTTT